This is a list of T cell receptor beta chains from one sample in a study of T cells after yellow fever vaccination. In TCRdb, the 5' RACE reads were re-called with MiXCR into one record per CDR3 protein. The repertoire includes about 45,000 distinct CDR3 sequences, roughly 7% of them detected once, and 15% sits in the top ten. The sequencing used CD8+ T cells not binding an NS4B(214-222) dextramer, sorted from PBMCs, collected 45 days after the yellow fever booster vaccination. The receptor source for this set is a man aged 25-45 years who received the YFV17D yellow fever vaccine. Both conserved end residues are part of each CDR3. The D gene is left open where the match is weak.

v_gene,j_gene,d_gene,CDR3aa
TRBV7-2,TRBJ2-2,.,CASSLMYVGEHTGELFF
TRBV12-3/TRBV12-4,TRBJ2-7,.,CASSSAGYEQYF
TRBV29-1,TRBJ2-1,TRBD2,CSVEDPLYPFLSGSGDEQFF
TRBV6-1,TRBJ2-2,TRBD2,CASSPLAGGPDGELFF
TRBV5-6,TRBJ2-2,.,CASILGTGELFF
TRBV4-3,TRBJ2-5,TRBD2,CASSQDSRLAGVQETQYF
TRBV20-1,TRBJ2-7,TRBD1,CSARASLGQGIDLYEQYF
TRBV7-2,TRBJ1-2,.,CASSLLSGGPGYTF
TRBV5-5,TRBJ1-1,.,CASTLDSPTPEAFF
TRBV4-3,TRBJ1-2,.,CASSQVLGAIGYTF
TRBV6-5,TRBJ2-7,.,CASTSGLRDEQYF
TRBV18,TRBJ2-1,TRBD2,CASSPGGSPYNEQFF
TRBV27,TRBJ2-1,TRBD2,CASSPTSGVSYNEQFF
TRBV7-2,TRBJ2-1,TRBD2,CASSLLRLAGVSSYNEQFF